These 18 T cell receptor beta chains came from one sample sequenced in a study of cytomegalovirus exposure and HLA in healthy donors. In the PCR, 60 Vbeta and 13 Jbeta primers were used. Generated by immunoSEQ multiplex PCR, the TCRdb table keeps only in-frame clones and is missing some. The table records about 210,000 clones, less than 90% of them present only once. The sample consisted of PBMCs. The receptors were gathered from a woman in her twenties or thirties in good health and CMV-seronegative.

The V gene is TRBV6-1, the J gene TRBJ1-5; 8 nucleotides agree with TRBD1. V lost 2 bases, J lost 1 base, and 10 bases stayed unmatched. The CDR3 loop spans 18 amino acids. Germline-derived CDR1 and CDR2 are MNHNS and SASEGT. The CDR3 region is CASSEPRTGWGSNQPQHF. As DNA, the CDR3 is TGTGCCAGCAGTGAACCCCGGACAGGGTGGGGGAGCAATCAGCCCCAGCATTTT.

The rearrangement joins TRBV19 to TRBJ2-3, with TRBD2 as a possible D gene (6 bases). Looked up from germline, CDR1 is LNHDA and CDR2 is SQIVND (reference sequence). V was shortened by 6 bases and J by 2 bases, with 18 bases between the two germline ends. This CDR3 has 16 residues. The chain's CDR3 is CASRAKRSGPTDTQYF. Here the CDR3 DNA reads TGTGCCAGTAGGGCTAAGCGAAGCGGGCCCACAGATACGCAGTATTTT. The whole variable domain, filled in from reference TRBV19 and TRBJ2-3, reads DGGITQSPKYLFRKEGQNVTLSCEQNLNHDAMYWYRQDPGQGLRLIYYSQIVNDFQKGDIAEGYSVSREKKESFPLTVTSAQKNPTAFYLCASRAKRSGPTDTQYFGPGTRLTVL.

This sequence joins TRBV28 and TRBJ1-5; 10 bases agree with TRBD1. Germline V gives CDR1 MDHEN, CDR2 SYDVKM. The CDR3 is 14 amino acids. The junction had 3 bases not matched to a gene; V was cut back by 6 bases and J by 4 bases. CDR3 sequence: CASSRTGGNQPQHF. CDR3 bases: TGTGCCAGCAGCAGGACAGGGGGTAATCAGCCCCAGCATTTT. Full variable domain (rest looked up from reference TRBV28 and TRBJ1-5): DVKVTQSSRYLVKRTGEKVFLECVQDMDHENMFWYRQDPGLGLRLIYFSYDVKMKEKGDIPEGYSVSREKKERFSLILESASTNQTSMYLCASSRTGGNQPQHFGDGTRLSIL.

This chain uses TRBV6-1 with TRBJ1-2; no reliable D call. V gave up 2 bases and J gave up 2 bases, with 18 bases separating them. The CDR3 is 17 residues long. CDR1 and CDR2 (germline): MNHNS, SASEGT. As DNA, the CDR3 is TGTGCCAGCAGTGAAAAGAGCAGGCCGGATCTAAACTATGGCTACACCTTC. It is translated as CASSEKSRPDLNYGYTF.

The CDR3 DNA reads as TGCGCCAGCAGCTTTCTAGCGGGTACCTACAATGAGCAGTTCTTC. The encoded protein is CASSFLAGTYNEQFF. This chain connects TRBV5-1 to TRBJ2-1, with 8 bases lining up with TRBD2. Germline CDR1 is SGHRS and CDR2 is YFSETQ. CDR3 length: 15 amino acids. Unmatched junction bases numbered 3, after V lost 2 bases and J lost 2 bases.

The chain uses TRBV19 and TRBJ2-5; perhaps TRBD1 as D (5 bases). This CDR3 contains 15 residues. Looked up from germline, CDR1 is LNHDA and CDR2 is SQIVND (reference sequence). Trimming removed 3 bases from V and 2 bases from J, with 13 bases in between. CDR3 amino acids: CASSMGPKGQETQYF. The CDR3 DNA is TGTGCCAGTAGTATGGGGCCGAAGGGACAAGAGACCCAGTACTTC. The full variable domain, rest sourced from reference TRBV19 and TRBJ2-5, is DGGITQSPKYLFRKEGQNVTLSCEQNLNHDAMYWYRQDPGQGLRLIYYSQIVNDFQKGDIAEGYSVSREKKESFPLTVTSAQKNPTAFYLCASSMGPKGQETQYFGPGTRLLVL.

This clone came up a few times. The CDR3 reads CASSRGGGFLEKLFF. The CDR3 coding sequence is TGTGCCAGCAGTAGAGGGGGTGGGTTCCTTGAAAAACTGTTTTTT. The chain couples TRBV6-5 to TRBJ1-4; D is perhaps TRBD1 (6 bases). The CDR3 runs to 15 residues. CDR1 and CDR2 from the germline V gene are MNHEY and SVGAGI. V was cut by 5 bases and J by 7 bases, with 17 bases left in between.

V gene TRBV29-1 combines with J gene TRBJ1-4, with a weak D call TRBD1 (5 bases). CDR3 length: 14 amino acids. V was shortened by 7 bases and J by 0 bases, with 12 bases between the two germline ends. CDR1 is SQVTM, CDR2 ANQGSEA, per germline. This CDR3 reads CSAVDSSTNEKLFF. In DNA form, the CDR3 reads TGCAGCGCCGTCGACAGCTCAACTAATGAAAAACTGTTTTTT.

This chain connects TRBV2 to TRBJ1-5; no clear D gene. CDR1 and CDR2 from the germline V gene are SNHLY and FYNNEI. The CDR3 sequence is 16 residues long. Trimming shortened V by 6 bases and J by 2 bases, and 17 bases separated the two germline ends. The CDR3 region is CASSQGSPGGNQPQHF. CDR3 bases: TGTGCCAGCAGCCAAGGGAGTCCGGGAGGCAATCAGCCCCAGCATTTT.

The chain couples TRBV28 to TRBJ1-6; a possible D gene is TRBD1 (5 bases). This CDR3 comprises 15 residues. Trimming took 6 bases from V and 6 from J, leaving 15 bases between them. Germline V lookup: CDR1 MDHEN, CDR2 SYDVKM. The CDR3 nucleotides are TGTGCCAGCAGACGGCCCGGGGGAGGTAATTCACCCCTCCACTTT. It codes for CASRRPGGGNSPLHF.

The rearrangement joins TRBV7-9 to TRBJ2-5; no definite D call. Per germline, CDR1 SEHNR and CDR2 FQNEAQ (reference sequence). The CDR3 runs 12 residues. V lost 8 bases, J lost 5 bases, and 12 bases lay in between. DNA for the CDR3: TGTGCCAGCGGTAACTTCGGGGAGACCCAGTACTTC. It translates to CASGNFGETQYF.

With respect to this clone: Its ends do not fully match the called genes, so a read error is possible. The V call is TRBV6-4, the J call TRBJ1-5; D is ambiguous. This CDR3 comprises 10 residues. Germline-derived CDR1 and CDR2 are MRHNA and SNTAGT. DNA for the CDR3: TGTGCCCTGCGCGGGCCCCCACCATTTTTT. Residues: CALRGPPPFF.

The V gene is TRBV7-2, the J gene TRBJ2-2; D is unresolved. V lost 6 bases and J 0 bases, leaving 8 bases between the germline ends. CDR1 is SGHTA and CDR2 is FQGNSA in the germline V gene. CDR3 length: 14 amino acids. The CDR3 here is CASSFSANTGELFF. CDR3 sequence (DNA): TGTGCCAGCAGTTTTTCAGCGAACACCGGGGAGCTGTTTTTT.

This rearrangement joins TRBV6-5 to TRBJ2-2; 7 positions agree with TRBD1. The CDR3 length is 13 residues. Germline lookup yields CDR1 MNHEY and CDR2 SVGAGI. J lost 5 bases, V lost 7 bases, and 4 bases had no gene match. The CDR3 DNA is TGTGCCAGCACGCCAGGGGGAACCGGGGAGCTGTTTTTT. This sequence encodes CASTPGGTGELFF.

This chain joins TRBV27 and TRBJ2-7, with D uncertain. Trimming shortened V by 0 bases and J by 4 bases, and 16 bases separated the two germline ends. The CDR3 has 16 residues. Looked up from germline, CDR1 is MNHEY and CDR2 is SMNVEV (reference sequence). The CDR3 DNA sequence: TGTGCCAGCAGTTTATCCAAATACCCAGTCGAATACGAGCAGTACTTC. As protein: CASSLSKYPVEYEQYF.

This chain joins TRBV7-2 and TRBJ2-3, with 13 bases that match TRBD2. The trim removed 2 bases at V and 4 bases at J, leaving 3 bases unmatched. In germline, CDR1 is SGHTA, CDR2 FQGNSA. The CDR3 is 16 amino acids. The CDR3 region is CASSLRLAGGADTQYF. CDR3 sequence (DNA): TGTGCCAGCAGCTTAAGACTAGCGGGGGGTGCAGATACGCAGTATTTT.

To note about this clone: Germline is not matched at one junction end, which may reflect a read error. V and J are TRBV7-9 and TRBJ2-7; TRBD1 matches 7 bases. Germline V gene lookup returns CDR1 SEHNR and CDR2 FQNEAQ (reference sequence). The CDR3 contains 14 residues. Here the CDR3 DNA reads TGTTCCAGCAGCTTAGGGACAGAAACATACGAGCAGTACTTC. Protein: CSSSLGTETYEQYF. Full variable domain (rest looked up from reference TRBV7-9 and TRBJ2-7): DTGVSQNPRHKITKRGQNVTFRCDPISEHNRLYWYRQTLGQGPEFLTYFQNEAQLEKSRLLSDRFSAERPKGSFSTLEIQRTEQGDSAMYLCSSSLGTETYEQYFGPGTRLTVT.

V usage is TRBV5-1 and J usage is TRBJ2-3; TRBD1 is a possible D gene (6 bases). Germline-derived CDR1 and CDR2 are SGHRS and YFSETQ. V shed 4 bases and J shed 0 bases, with 18 bases lying between them. This CDR3 spans 17 amino acids. The CDR3, as DNA: TGCGCCAGCAGCCTAATCCCCGGGACACAGAGCACAGATACGCAGTATTTT. This gives the protein CASSLIPGTQSTDTQYF.